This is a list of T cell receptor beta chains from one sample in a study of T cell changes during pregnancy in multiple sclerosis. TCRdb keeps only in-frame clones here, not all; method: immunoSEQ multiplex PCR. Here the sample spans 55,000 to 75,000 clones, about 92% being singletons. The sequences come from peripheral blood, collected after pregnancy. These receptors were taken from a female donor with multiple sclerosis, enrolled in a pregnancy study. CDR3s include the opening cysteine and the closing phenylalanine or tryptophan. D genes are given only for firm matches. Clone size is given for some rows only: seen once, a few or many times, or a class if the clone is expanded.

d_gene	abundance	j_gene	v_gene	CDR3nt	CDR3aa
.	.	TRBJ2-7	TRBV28	TGTGCCAGCACCTCTCTAACCTACGAGCAGTACTTC	CASTSLTYEQYF
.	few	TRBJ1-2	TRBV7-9	TGTGCCAGCAGCTTAGGAGCAAGAGAGGGAATTTATGGCTACACCTTC	CASSLGAREGIYGYTF
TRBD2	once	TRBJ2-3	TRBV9	TGTGCCAGCAGCGTAGCTGCTAGCGGGAGGGCCGGGGATACGCAGTATTTT	CASSVAASGRAGDTQYF
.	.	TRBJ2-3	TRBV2	TGTGCCAGCAGTGATGAGACTTTACGCCCGACAGATACGCAGTATTTT	CASSDETLRPTDTQYF
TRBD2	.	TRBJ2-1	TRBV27	TGTGCCAGCAGGACTAGCGGGCCGGACAATGAGCAGTTCTTC	CASRTSGPDNEQFF
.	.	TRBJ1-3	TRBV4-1	TGCGCCAGCAGCCAAGCGACAGCGCTGCGGAGCACCATATATTTT	CASSQATALRSTIYF
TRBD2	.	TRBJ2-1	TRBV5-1	TGCGCCAGCAGCTTGGCCCCTAGCGGAGACTACAATGAGCAGTTCTTC	CASSLAPSGDYNEQFF
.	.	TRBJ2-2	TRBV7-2	TGTGCCAGCAGCTTTTCGCGGGGGAACACCGGGGAGCTGTTTTTT	CASSFSRGNTGELFF
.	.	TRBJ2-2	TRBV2	TGTGCCAGCAGTGGACGTAGCGGAGAGACCGGGGAGCTGTTTTTT	CASSGRSGETGELFF
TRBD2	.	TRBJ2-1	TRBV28	TGTGCCAGCAGTTGGTCTAGCGGCCCCTACAATGAGCAGTTCTTC	CASSWSSGPYNEQFF
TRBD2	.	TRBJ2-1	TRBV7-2	TGTGCCAGCAGCTTAAGGCTAGCGGGAGTTTCGGATGAGCAGTTCTTC	CASSLRLAGVSDEQFF
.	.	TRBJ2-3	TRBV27	TGTGCCAGCAGTCCGCCCGGGACTCAAAACACAGATACGCAGTATTTT	CASSPPGTQNTDTQYF
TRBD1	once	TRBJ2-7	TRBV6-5	TGTGCCAGCAGTTACAGGACAGGCTACGAGCAGTACTTC	CASSYRTGYEQYF
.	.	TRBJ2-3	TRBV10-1	TGCGCCAGCAGTGAGTTTAGTGTGACAGATACGCAGTATTTT	CASSEFSVTDTQYF
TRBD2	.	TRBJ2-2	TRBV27	TGTGCCAGCAGTTTAGGACTAGCGGCTTCGAGGTACACCGGGGAGCTGTTTTTT	CASSLGLAASRYTGELFF
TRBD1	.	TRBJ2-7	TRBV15	TGTGCCACCAGCCTTCCTCCCGGGACAGGCTACGAGCAGTACTTC	CATSLPPGTGYEQYF
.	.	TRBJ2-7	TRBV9	TGTGCCAGCGAGAGAGGAGACGGGGCCTACGAGCAGTACTTC	CASERGDGAYEQYF
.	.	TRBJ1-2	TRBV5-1	TGCGCCAGCAGCTTGGATCAGGGGAACTATGGCTACACCTTC	CASSLDQGNYGYTF
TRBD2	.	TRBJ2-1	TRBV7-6	TGTGCCAGCAGCTCCACTAGCGGGGGTCAGTTCTTC	CASSSTSGGQFF
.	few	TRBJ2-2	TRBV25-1	TGTGCCAGCAGTGAATTTCGTCCTCTCGGAGGGTCCGGGGAGCTGTTTTTT	CASSEFRPLGGSGELFF
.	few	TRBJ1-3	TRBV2	TGTGCCAGCAGTGACAGGCATGACTCTGGAAACACCATATATTTT	CASSDRHDSGNTIYF
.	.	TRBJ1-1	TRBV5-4	TGTGCCAGCAGCCCCCGGGGGGGTGAAGCTTTCTTT	CASSPRGGEAFF
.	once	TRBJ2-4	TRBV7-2	TGTGCCAGCAGCTTAGTAGAGGAGGACATTCAGTACTTC	CASSLVEEDIQYF
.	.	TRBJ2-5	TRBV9	TGTGCCAGCAATCCGGCAGGGTCGGAGACCCAGTACTTC	CASNPAGSETQYF
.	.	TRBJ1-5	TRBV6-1	TGTGCCAGCTGTGAAACGCGGTACGGTTATAGCAATCAGCCCCAGCATTTT	CASCETRYGYSNQPQHF
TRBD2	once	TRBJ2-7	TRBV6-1	TGTGCCAGCAGTGTCCCGCTAGCGGGAGTAGCGAGCTACGAGCAGTACTTC	CASSVPLAGVASYEQYF
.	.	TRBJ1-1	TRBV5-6	TGTGCCAGCAGCTGGACCCGCGGACTGGCCACTGAAGCTTTCTTT	CASSWTRGLATEAFF
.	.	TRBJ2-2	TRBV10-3	TGTGCCATCTATCGGGACACCCCAGACCTTAACACCGGGGAGCTGTTTTTT	CAIYRDTPDLNTGELFF
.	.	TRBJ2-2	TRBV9	TGTGCCAGCAGATGGGACTCCCTGGCCGGGGAGCTGTTTTTT	CASRWDSLAGELFF
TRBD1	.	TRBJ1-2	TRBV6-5	TGTGCCAGCAGCGAGGGACAGAACTATGGCTACACCTTC	CASSEGQNYGYTF